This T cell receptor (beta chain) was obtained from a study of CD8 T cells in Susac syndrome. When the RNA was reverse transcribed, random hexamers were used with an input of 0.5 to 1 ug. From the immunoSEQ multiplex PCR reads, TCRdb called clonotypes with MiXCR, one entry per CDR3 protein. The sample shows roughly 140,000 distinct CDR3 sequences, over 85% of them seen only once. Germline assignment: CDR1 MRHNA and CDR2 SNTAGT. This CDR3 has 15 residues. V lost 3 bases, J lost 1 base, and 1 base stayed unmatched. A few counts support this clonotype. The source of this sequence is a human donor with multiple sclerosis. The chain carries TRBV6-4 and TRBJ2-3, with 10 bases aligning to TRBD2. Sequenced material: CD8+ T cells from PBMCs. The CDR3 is CASSEGTSGTDTQYF. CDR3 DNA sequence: TGTGCCAGCAGTGAAGGGACTAGCGGCACAGATACGCAGTATTTT.